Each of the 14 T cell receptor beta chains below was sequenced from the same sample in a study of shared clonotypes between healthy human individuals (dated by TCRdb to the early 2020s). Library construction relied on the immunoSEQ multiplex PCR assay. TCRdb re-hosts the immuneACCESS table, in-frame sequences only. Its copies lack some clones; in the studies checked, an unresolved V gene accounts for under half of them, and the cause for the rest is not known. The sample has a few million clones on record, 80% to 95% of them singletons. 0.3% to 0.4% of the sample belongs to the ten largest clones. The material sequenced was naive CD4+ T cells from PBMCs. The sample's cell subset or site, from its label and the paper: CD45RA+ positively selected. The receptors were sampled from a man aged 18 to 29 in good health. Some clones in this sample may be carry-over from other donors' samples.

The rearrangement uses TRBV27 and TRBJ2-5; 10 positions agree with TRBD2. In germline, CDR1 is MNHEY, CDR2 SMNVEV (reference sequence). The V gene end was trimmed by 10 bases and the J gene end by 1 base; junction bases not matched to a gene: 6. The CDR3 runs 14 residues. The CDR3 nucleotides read TGTGCCACCCGACTAGCGGGCACCCAAGAGACCCAGTACTTC. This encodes CATRLAGTQETQYF.

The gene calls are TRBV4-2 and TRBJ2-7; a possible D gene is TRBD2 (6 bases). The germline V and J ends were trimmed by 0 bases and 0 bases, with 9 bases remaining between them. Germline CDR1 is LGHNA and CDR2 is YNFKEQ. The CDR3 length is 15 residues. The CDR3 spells CASSQDIGGSYEQYF. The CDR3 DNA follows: TGTGCCAGCAGCCAAGATATCGGGGGCTCCTACGAGCAGTACTTC.

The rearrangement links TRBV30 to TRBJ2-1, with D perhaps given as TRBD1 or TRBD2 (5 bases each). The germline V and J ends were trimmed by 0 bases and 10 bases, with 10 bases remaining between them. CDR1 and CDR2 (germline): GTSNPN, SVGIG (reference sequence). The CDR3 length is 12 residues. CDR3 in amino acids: CAWSVRWGEQFF. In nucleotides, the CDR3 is TGTGCCTGGAGTGTACGGTGGGGGGAGCAGTTCTTC.

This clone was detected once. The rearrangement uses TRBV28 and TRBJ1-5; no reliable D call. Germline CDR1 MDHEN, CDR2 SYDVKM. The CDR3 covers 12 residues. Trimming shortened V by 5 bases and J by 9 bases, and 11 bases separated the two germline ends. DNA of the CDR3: TGTGCCAGCAGTCCATTACGGCTGCCCCAGCATTTT. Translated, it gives CASSPLRLPQHF.

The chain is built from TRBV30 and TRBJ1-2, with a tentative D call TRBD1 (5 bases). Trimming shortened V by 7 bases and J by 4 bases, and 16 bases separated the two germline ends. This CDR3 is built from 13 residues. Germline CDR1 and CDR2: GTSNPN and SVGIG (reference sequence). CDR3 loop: CASPKRQGYGYTF. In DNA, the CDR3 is TGTGCCTCGCCCAAACGGCAGGGCTATGGCTACACCTTC.

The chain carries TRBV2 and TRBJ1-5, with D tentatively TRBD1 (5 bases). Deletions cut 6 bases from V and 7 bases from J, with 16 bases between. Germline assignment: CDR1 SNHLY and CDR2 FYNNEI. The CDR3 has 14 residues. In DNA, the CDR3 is TGTGCCAGCAGCGGGACTTTCGAGGGCCAGCCCCAGCATTTT. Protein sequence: CASSGTFEGQPQHF.

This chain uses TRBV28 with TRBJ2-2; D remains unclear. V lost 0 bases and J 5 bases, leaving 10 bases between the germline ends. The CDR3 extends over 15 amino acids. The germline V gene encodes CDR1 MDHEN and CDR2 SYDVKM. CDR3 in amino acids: CASSLWVLRTGELFF. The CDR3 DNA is TGTGCCAGCAGTTTATGGGTTCTTCGGACCGGGGAGCTGTTTTTT.

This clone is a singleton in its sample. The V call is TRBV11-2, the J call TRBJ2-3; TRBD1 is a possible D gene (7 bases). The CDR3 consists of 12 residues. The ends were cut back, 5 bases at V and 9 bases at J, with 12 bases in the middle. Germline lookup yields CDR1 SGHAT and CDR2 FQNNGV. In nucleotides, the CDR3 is TGTGCCAGCAGCCACCAGGGGGGCACGCAGTATTTT. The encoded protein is CASSHQGGTQYF.

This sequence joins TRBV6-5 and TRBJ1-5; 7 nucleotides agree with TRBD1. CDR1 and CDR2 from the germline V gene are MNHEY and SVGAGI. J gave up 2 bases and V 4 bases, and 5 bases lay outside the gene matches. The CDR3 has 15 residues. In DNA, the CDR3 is TGTGCCAGCAGTTCCGACAGGGTCGGCAATCAGCCCCAGCATTTT. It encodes CASSSDRVGNQPQHF.

The CDR3 spells CASRGDSRNTGELFF. The CDR3 DNA reads as TGTGCCAGCAGGGGGGACTCTCGAAACACCGGGGAGCTGTTTTTT. The chain carries TRBV2 and TRBJ2-2; possibly TRBD2 for D (6 bases). Per the germline V gene, CDR1 is SNHLY and CDR2 is FYNNEI. The CDR3 is 15 amino acids. With 6 bases removed from V and 2 bases from J, the gap between germline ends came to 13 bases.

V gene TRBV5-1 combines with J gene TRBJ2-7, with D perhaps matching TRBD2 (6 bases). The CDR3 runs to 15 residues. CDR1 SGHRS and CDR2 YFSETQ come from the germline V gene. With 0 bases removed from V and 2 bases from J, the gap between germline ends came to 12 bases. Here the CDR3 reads CASSLVASVAYEQYF. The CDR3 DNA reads TGCGCCAGCAGCTTGGTCGCTAGCGTTGCCTACGAGCAGTACTTC.

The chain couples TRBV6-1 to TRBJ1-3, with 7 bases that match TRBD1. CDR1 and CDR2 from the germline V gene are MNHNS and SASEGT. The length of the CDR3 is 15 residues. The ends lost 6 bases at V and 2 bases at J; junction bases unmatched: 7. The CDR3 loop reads CASSMTDRAGNTIYF. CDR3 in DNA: TGTGCCAGCAGCATGACCGACAGGGCTGGAAACACCATATATTTT.

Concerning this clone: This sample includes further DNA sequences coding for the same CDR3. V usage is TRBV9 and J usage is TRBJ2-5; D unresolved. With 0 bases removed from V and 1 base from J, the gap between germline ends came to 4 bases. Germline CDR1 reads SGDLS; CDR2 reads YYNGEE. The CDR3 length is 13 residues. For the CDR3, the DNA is TGTGCCAGCAGCGTAGAAGGCCAAGAGACCCAGTACTTC. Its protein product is CASSVEGQETQYF.

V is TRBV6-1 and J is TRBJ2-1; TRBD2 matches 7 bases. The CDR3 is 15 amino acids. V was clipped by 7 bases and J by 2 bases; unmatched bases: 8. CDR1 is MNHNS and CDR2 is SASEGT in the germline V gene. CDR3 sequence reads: CASTPGTTTYNEQFF. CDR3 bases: TGTGCCAGCACTCCCGGGACTACCACCTACAATGAGCAGTTCTTC.